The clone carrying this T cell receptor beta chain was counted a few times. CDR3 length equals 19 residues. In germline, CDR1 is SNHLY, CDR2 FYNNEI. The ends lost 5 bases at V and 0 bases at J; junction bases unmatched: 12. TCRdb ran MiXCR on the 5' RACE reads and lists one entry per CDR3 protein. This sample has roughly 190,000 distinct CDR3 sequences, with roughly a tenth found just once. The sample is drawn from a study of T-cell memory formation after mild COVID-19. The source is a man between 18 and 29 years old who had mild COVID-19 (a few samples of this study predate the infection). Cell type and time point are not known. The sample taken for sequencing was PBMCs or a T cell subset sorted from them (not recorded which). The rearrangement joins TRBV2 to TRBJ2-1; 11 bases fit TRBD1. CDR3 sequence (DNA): TGTGCCAGCAGTACCCCGGGACAGGGGGTTTCTAGCTCCTACAATGAGCAGTTCTTC. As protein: CASSTPGQGVSSSYNEQFF.